The 18 T cell receptor beta chains below were found in one sample sequenced in a study of OX40 agonist ivuxolimab in advanced cancers. Profiled with immunoSEQ multiplex PCR; TCRdb holds only in-frame clones, not every one. Of about 93,000 clones listed, just over 90% are singletons. This specimen was CD4+ or CD8+ T cells sorted from blood, taken in a trial of the OX40 agonist ivuxolimab. The receptors were sampled from an adult with an advanced solid tumor such as melanoma, head and neck, liver or kidney cancer.

This clone appeared once. This chain joins TRBV20-1 and TRBJ2-3; no clear D. The germline V gene encodes CDR1 DFQATT and CDR2 SNEGSKA (reference sequence). V was clipped by 0 bases and J by 11 bases, with 9 bases between them. The CDR3 contains 11 residues. This chain's CDR3 is CSARDGIGQYF. The CDR3 DNA follows: TGCAGTGCTAGAGATGGGATCGGGCAGTATTTT.

V usage is TRBV5-5 and J usage is TRBJ1-2; D gene unclear. The ends were cut back, 0 bases at V and 4 bases at J, with 13 bases in the middle. The germline gives CDR1 SGHKS, CDR2 YYEKEE (reference sequence). This CDR3 has 15 residues. CDR3 sequence reads: CASSLVAGGSYGYTF. CDR3 DNA sequence: TGTGCCAGCAGCTTGGTTGCGGGTGGGAGCTATGGCTACACCTTC.

This clone is a singleton in its sample. This sequence joins TRBV6-1 and TRBJ2-1; D might be TRBD1 or TRBD2, each matching 5 bases. Germline-derived CDR1 and CDR2 are MNHNS and SASEGT. With 6 bases removed from V and 10 bases from J, the gap between germline ends came to 19 bases. The CDR3 loop spans 14 amino acids. As DNA, the CDR3 is TGTGCCAGCAGAGAGACTGGTCCCCGGGGCGAGCAGTTCTTC. Translating it yields CASRETGPRGEQFF.

CDR3 protein: CASSPGRITDEQFF. DNA for the CDR3: TGTGCCAGCAGCCCGGGACGGATTACTGATGAGCAGTTCTTC. The chain couples TRBV7-3 to TRBJ2-1; D assignment may be TRBD1 or TRBD2 (5 bases each). V was cut by 5 bases and J by 8 bases, with 16 bases left in between. The CDR3 contains 14 residues. Germline CDR1 is SGHTA and CDR2 is FQGTGA.

The V and J genes are TRBV6-5 and TRBJ1-1; D unresolved. Germline V gene lookup returns CDR1 MNHEY and CDR2 SVGAGI. V lost 0 bases, J lost 5 bases, and 16 bases lay in between. There are 16 residues in the CDR3. CDR3 region: CASSYSRVGPNTEAFF. Here the CDR3 DNA reads TGTGCCAGCAGTTACTCGAGGGTTGGCCCGAATACTGAAGCTTTCTTT.

The CDR3 bases are TGTGCCAGTAGTCCGAACCCGACAGGGTACAATCAGCCCCAGCATTTT. Translation: CASSPNPTGYNQPQHF. This sequence joins TRBV19 and TRBJ1-5; 7 bases fit TRBD1. The V gene's germline CDR1 is LNHDA and CDR2 SQIVND (reference sequence). The CDR3 has 16 residues. V shed 5 bases and J 3 bases; nucleotides not matched to a gene: 10.

Concerning this clone itself: Different DNA sequences within this sample yield the same CDR3. The V call is TRBV9, the J call TRBJ2-3; 15 nucleotides agree with TRBD2. The CDR3 loop spans 19 amino acids. CDR1 SGDLS and CDR2 YYNGEE come from the germline V gene. Trimming removed 3 bases from V and 2 bases from J; junction bases left unmatched: 10. CDR3 in amino acids: CASSAHRTSGGADTDTQYF. In nucleotides, the CDR3 is TGTGCCAGCAGCGCCCACAGGACTAGCGGGGGGGCTGACACAGATACGCAGTATTTT.

In DNA form, the CDR3 reads TGTGCCAGCAGTTTACGGGCCGGAAACACCATATATTTT. Residues: CASSLRAGNTIYF. The rearrangement links TRBV28 to TRBJ1-3; no reliable D call. Germline CDR1 is MDHEN and CDR2 is SYDVKM. The germline V and J ends were trimmed by 2 bases and 4 bases, with 6 bases remaining between them. This CDR3 has 13 amino acids.

The chain employs TRBV7-9 and TRBJ1-1; TRBD1 matches 7 bases. With 5 bases clipped from V and 7 bases from J, the junction kept 10 bases outside the gene matches. The CDR3 is 14 residues long. From germline, CDR1 is SEHNR and CDR2 FQNEAQ (reference sequence). The CDR3, as DNA: TGTGCCAGCAGCCACTCGACAGGGTGGGGTGAAGCTTTCTTT. Translating it yields CASSHSTGWGEAFF.

J is TRBJ2-7 and V is TRBV7-8; 7 bases are a match to TRBD1. The CDR3 is 12 residues long. V lost 5 bases, J lost 11 bases, and 9 bases stayed unmatched. CDR1 and CDR2 (germline): SGHVS, FQNEAQ. The CDR3 DNA sequence: TGTGCCAGCAGCGCCCAAATCGGGACAGAGTACTTC. Its translation is CASSAQIGTEYF.

The V call is TRBV28, the J call TRBJ1-3; D remains ambiguous. CDR1 is MDHEN, CDR2 SYDVKM, per germline. The CDR3 contains 14 residues. Trimming removed 8 bases from V and 4 bases from J, with 15 bases in between. The CDR3 loop is CASHDHAGGNTIYF. The CDR3 bases are TGTGCCAGCCACGATCACGCAGGCGGAAACACCATATATTTT.

J is TRBJ2-1 and V is TRBV14; 8 bases map to TRBD1. Trimming removed 3 bases from V and 0 bases from J; junction bases left unmatched: 10. CDR1 is SGHDN, CDR2 FVKESK, per germline. The CDR3 consists of 18 residues. The CDR3 sequence: CASSQGAGTGLSYNEQFF. In DNA, the CDR3 is TGTGCCAGCAGCCAGGGGGCCGGGACAGGCCTCTCCTACAATGAGCAGTTCTTC.

This clone has a handful of counts. V usage is TRBV5-8 and J usage is TRBJ2-1; TRBD1 agrees at 8 bases. The CDR3 has 15 residues. V lost 4 bases, J lost 6 bases, and 9 bases stayed unmatched. Germline-derived CDR1 and CDR2 are SGHTS and YDEGEE. CDR3 in amino acids: CASSPQGAAFNEQFF. DNA of the CDR3: TGTGCCAGCAGCCCGCAGGGGGCAGCCTTCAATGAGCAGTTCTTC.

The chain couples TRBV11-2 to TRBJ2-1; D unresolved. V shed 2 bases and J shed 2 bases, with 4 bases lying between them. Germline V gives CDR1 SGHAT, CDR2 FQNNGV. CDR3 size: 13 residues. The DNA of the CDR3 is TGTGCCAGCAGCTTATGGGCCTACAATGAGCAGTTCTTC. Translated: CASSLWAYNEQFF. Drawing the rest from reference TRBV11-2 and TRBJ2-1, the complete variable domain is EAGVAQSPRYKIIEKRQSVAFWCNPISGHATLYWYQQILGQGPKLLIQFQNNGVVDDSQLPKDRFSAERLKGVDSTLKIQPAKLEDSAVYLCASSLWAYNEQFFGPGTRLTVL.

V usage is TRBV5-4 and J usage is TRBJ1-4; D not certain. Trimming left V 4 bases short and J 5 bases short, with 15 bases between. The germline gives CDR1 SGHNT, CDR2 YYREEE (reference sequence). The CDR3 consists of 15 residues. CDR3 bases: TGTGCCAGCAGCACCGGAGGAGACGGGAATGAAAAACTGTTTTTT. This codes for CASSTGGDGNEKLFF.

The chain carries TRBV6-1 and TRBJ2-5; 8 nucleotides match TRBD2. From germline, CDR1 is MNHNS and CDR2 SASEGT. J was trimmed by 9 bases and V by 6 bases; bases with no gene match: 15. There are 15 residues in the CDR3. CDR3 protein: CASRQLADPPGSQYF. DNA of the CDR3: TGTGCCAGCAGGCAACTAGCGGACCCACCGGGATCCCAGTACTTC.

The chain links TRBV5-6 to TRBJ1-6; D unresolved. Trimming left V 2 bases short and J 5 bases short, with 8 bases between. Germline CDR1 SGHDT, CDR2 YYEEEE. CDR3 size: 14 residues. The CDR3 here is CASSLGTNNSPLHF. The DNA for the CDR3 is TGTGCCAGCAGCTTAGGAACCAATAATTCACCCCTCCACTTT.

The chain has TRBV7-9 and TRBJ2-5; 8 bases match TRBD1. Germline CDR1 reads SEHNR; CDR2 reads FQNEAQ (reference sequence). The CDR3 contains 14 residues. The V segment lost 2 bases and the J segment 2 bases; nucleotides outside the gene matches: 1. The CDR3 loop is CASSLRTGQETQYF. In DNA, the CDR3 is TGTGCCAGCAGCTTAAGGACAGGGCAAGAGACCCAGTACTTC.